The rows below give T cell receptor beta chains drawn from one sample of a study of blood T cells in healthy people across ages. TCRdb re-analysed the 5' RACE reads in MiXCR, keeping a single row per CDR3 protein. This table holds 700,000 or so distinct CDR3 sequences, around two fifths found once. Sequenced input: blood. The receptors here all came from a man older than 75 in good health. Each CDR3 is given with its conserved first and last residue. The order of the fields is clone size, V gene, J gene, D gene, CDR3 protein, CDR3 DNA. The D gene is left open where the match is weak. For some rows the clone size is stated as once, few or many, or as a class when expanded; others skip it.

few	TRBV20-1	TRBJ1-1	NA	CSASLKAVVSGTEAFF	TGCAGTGCTAGTTTAAAGGCTGTGGTCTCGGGCACTGAAGCTTTCTTT
NA	TRBV20-1	TRBJ1-4	NA	CSATPGANEKLFF	TGCAGTGCTACTCCTGGGGCGAATGAAAAACTGTTTTTT
few	TRBV6-5	TRBJ2-7	NA	CASSYARLSSYEQYF	TGTGCCAGCAGTTACGCCCGATTAAGCTCCTACGAGCAGTACTTC
NA	TRBV20-1	TRBJ2-1	TRBD2	CSAISGRAYNEQFF	TGCAGTGCTATCAGCGGGAGGGCATACAATGAGCAGTTCTTC
many	TRBV12-3/TRBV12-4	TRBJ2-1	TRBD2	CASSPVRLAGGYEQFF	TGTGCCAGCAGTCCCGTCCGACTAGCGGGAGGTTATGAGCAGTTCTTC
once	TRBV12-3/TRBV12-4	TRBJ1-1	NA	CVSSLGGGRDTEAFF	TGTGTCAGCAGTCTGGGAGGCGGTCGGGACACTGAAGCTTTCTTT
few	TRBV7-6	TRBJ2-7	NA	CASSPGGVEQYF	TGTGCCAGCAGCCCCGGGGGTGTTGAGCAGTACTTC
few	TRBV9	TRBJ2-1	NA	CASSLLVAGVNEQFF	TGTGCCAGCAGCCTATTGGTAGCTGGTGTCAATGAGCAGTTCTTC
few	TRBV27	TRBJ2-7	NA	CASSLAGASLEQYF	TGTGCCAGCAGTTTAGCGGGGGCGTCCTTGGAGCAGTACTTC
NA	TRBV20-1	TRBJ2-5	TRBD2	CAGSGGAETQYF	TGCGCGGGTAGCGGGGGGGCAGAGACCCAGTACTTC
NA	TRBV6-1	TRBJ2-2	TRBD1	CASSKSGTVNTGELFF	TGTGCCAGCAGTAAGTCCGGGACAGTGAACACCGGGGAGCTGTTTTTT
once	TRBV11-2	TRBJ2-5	NA	CASSPQENYGYTSGSGTQETQYF	TGTGCCAGCAGCCCGCAGGAGAACTATGGCTACACCTCCGGTTCGGGGACCCAAGAGACCCAGTACTTC
NA	TRBV3-1	TRBJ2-2	NA	CASSRDFSTGELFF	TGTGCCAGCAGCCGTGATTTTAGCACCGGGGAGCTGTTTTTT
few	TRBV6-5	TRBJ1-6	TRBD1	CASRSDRASNSPLHF	TGTGCCAGCAGGAGTGACAGGGCGTCTAATTCACCCCTCCACTTT
NA	TRBV6-6	TRBJ2-3	NA	CAGSFLPTGRTDTQYF	TGTGCCGGCAGTTTCCTCCCGACAGGGAGGACAGATACGCAGTATTTT
NA	TRBV5-5	TRBJ2-1	TRBD1	CASSLSPGQGFNNEQFF	TGTGCCAGCAGCTTGTCTCCGGGACAGGGTTTCAACAATGAGCAGTTCTTC
NA	TRBV14	TRBJ2-7	NA	CASSQDRGASYEQYF	TGTGCCAGCAGCCAAGACAGGGGAGCATCCTACGAGCAGTACTTC
few	TRBV10-3	TRBJ2-5	NA	CAISTLGGAEQETQYF	TGTGCCATCAGTACCCTTGGGGGAGCCGAACAAGAGACCCAGTACTTC
NA	TRBV14	TRBJ1-1	TRBD1	CASSQDLGQLYTEAFF	TGTGCCAGCAGCCAAGATCTGGGACAGCTTTACACTGAAGCTTTCTTT
NA	TRBV5-5	TRBJ2-3	NA	CASSLATQGTDTQYF	TGTGCCAGCAGCTTGGCGACCCAAGGAACAGATACGCAGTATTTT
NA	TRBV24-1	TRBJ2-7	NA	CATSSGGSSYEQYF	TGTGCCACCAGTTCCGGGGGAAGCTCCTACGAGCAGTACTTC
NA	TRBV7-2	TRBJ2-3	TRBD2	CASSLSPGTSRTQYF	TGTGCCAGCAGCTTATCCCCCGGGACTAGCCGTACGCAGTATTTT
NA	TRBV7-2	TRBJ2-3	TRBD2	CASRTSGDLFTDTQYF	TGTGCCAGCAGAACTAGCGGGGACCTATTCACAGATACGCAGTATTTT
few	TRBV7-2	TRBJ2-5	NA	CASSVTAKQETQYF	TGTGCCAGCAGCGTAACAGCGAAACAAGAGACCCAGTACTTC
many	TRBV21-1	TRBJ2-7	NA	CASSTWTSGALLYEQYF	TGTGCCAGCAGCACCTGGACTAGCGGGGCATTACTCTACGAGCAGTACTTC
NA	TRBV28	TRBJ1-2	NA	CASSPTRAGPPNYGYTF	TGTGCCAGCAGTCCCACTCGGGCGGGGCCCCCAAACTATGGCTACACCTTC
NA	TRBV7-9	TRBJ2-4	TRBD1	CASSPATGTGPEQYF	TGTGCCAGCAGCCCAGCGACCGGGACAGGCCCAGAGCAGTACTTC
NA	TRBV5-1	TRBJ2-3	TRBD2	CASSLGTRGEGTQYF	TGCGCCAGCAGCTTGGGGACTAGAGGAGAGGGTACGCAGTATTTT
NA	TRBV6-2/TRBV6-3	TRBJ1-5	NA	CASSYLDSPSGNQPQHF	TGTGCCAGCAGTTACCTTGACAGCCCATCGGGCAATCAGCCCCAGCATTTT
NA	TRBV5-1	TRBJ2-5	NA	CASSMGGTSQETQYF	TGCGCCAGCAGCATGGGCGGCACCTCCCAAGAGACCCAGTACTTC
many	TRBV29-1	TRBJ2-3	TRBD2	CSVVLAGFLTDTQYF	TGCAGCGTCGTACTAGCGGGTTTCCTCACAGATACGCAGTATTTT
many	TRBV4-2	TRBJ2-5	NA	CASSQARQETQYF	TGTGCCAGCAGCCAAGCCCGCCAGGAGACCCAGTACTTC
NA	TRBV4-1	TRBJ1-1	NA	CASSQLQGSRKAFF	TGCGCCAGCAGCCAACTACAGGGATCACGGAAGGCTTTCTTT
NA	TRBV2	TRBJ2-6	TRBD1	CACKQGQNSGANVLTF	TGTGCCTGCAAACAGGGACAGAACTCTGGGGCCAACGTCCTGACTTTC
few	TRBV7-2	TRBJ1-1	NA	CASSSNRAGNTEAFF	TGTGCCAGCAGCTCCAACAGGGCCGGGAACACTGAAGCTTTCTTT
few	TRBV24-1	TRBJ2-5	TRBD2	CATSGSSGGKETQYF	TGTGCCACCTCGGGTTCTAGCGGGGGGAAAGAGACCCAGTACTTC
NA	TRBV12-3/TRBV12-4	TRBJ2-7	NA	CASSGSLQLSYEQYF	TGTGCCAGCAGTGGTTCCCTCCAACTCTCCTACGAGCAGTACTTC
NA	TRBV19	TRBJ2-7	TRBD2	CASSMGEVAGASEQYF	TGTGCCAGTAGTATGGGGGAGGTAGCGGGAGCCTCCGAGCAGTACTTC
NA	TRBV9	TRBJ2-6	NA	CASSATDSGANVLTF	TGTGCCAGCAGCGCCACAGACTCTGGGGCCAACGTCCTGACTTTC
NA	TRBV29-1	TRBJ2-1	NA	CSVLSPGQPAYNEQFF	TGCAGCGTTCTGTCCCCAGGACAGCCAGCCTACAATGAGCAGTTCTTC
NA	TRBV20-1	TRBJ2-7	TRBD2	CSAKPRSLAEPYNEQYF	TGCAGTGCTAAACCCAGATCCCTAGCGGAGCCCTACAATGAGCAGTACTTC
NA	TRBV6-2/TRBV6-3	TRBJ2-7	NA	CASRSVAVSYEQYF	TGTGCCAGCAGGTCCGTTGCGGTCTCCTACGAGCAGTACTTC
NA	TRBV4-3	TRBJ2-7	NA	CASSQDLPHEQYF	TGCGCCAGCAGCCAAGATCTCCCCCACGAGCAGTACTTC
few	TRBV7-2	TRBJ2-7	NA	CASSRLTHMGAEQYF	TGTGCCAGCAGTCGGCTTACCCACATGGGGGCCGAGCAGTACTTC
NA	TRBV12-3/TRBV12-4	TRBJ2-3	NA	CASILGRGISTDTQHF	NA
NA	TRBV7-9	TRBJ2-7	NA	CASRRESYEQYF	TGTGCCAGCCGCCGGGAATCCTACGAGCAGTACTTC
few	TRBV5-1	TRBJ2-7	TRBD2	CASSLGKRENEQYF	TGCGCCAGCAGCTTGGGGAAGCGGGAGAACGAGCAGTACTTC
NA	TRBV20-1	TRBJ2-3	TRBD2	CSARDGRGAADTQYF	TGCAGTGCTAGAGATGGGCGGGGGGCCGCAGATACGCAGTATTTT
NA	TRBV27	TRBJ2-5	NA	CASSFTGSMVETQYF	TGTGCCAGCAGTTTCACGGGATCCATGGTGGAGACCCAGTACTTC
NA	TRBV7-9	TRBJ2-3	NA	CASSPLADTQYF	TGTGCTAGCAGCCCTTTAGCAGATACGCAGTATTTT
NA	TRBV27	TRBJ1-6	NA	CASSLRGADNSYNSPLHF	TGTGCCAGCAGTTTGAGGGGCGCGGACAACTCCTATAATTCACCCCTCCACTTT
NA	TRBV7-2	TRBJ2-1	NA	CASSLVGGLNEQFF	TGTGCCAGCAGCTTAGTCGGGGGTTTGAATGAGCAGTTCTTC
NA	TRBV6-2/TRBV6-3	TRBJ2-4	NA	CASSYLGGAKNIQYF	TGTGCCAGCAGTTACCTCGGCGGGGCCAAAAACATTCAGTACTTC
few	TRBV4-2	TRBJ2-1	TRBD2	CASSQETSGREFF	TGTGCCAGCAGCCAAGAGACTAGCGGGAGGGAGTTCTTC
NA	TRBV9	TRBJ2-7	NA	CASSVTGRGNSYEQYF	TGTGCCAGCAGCGTTACAGGGCGTGGGAACTCCTACGAGCAGTACTTC
few	TRBV7-2	TRBJ2-5	TRBD2	CASSLALAGRETQYF	TGTGCCAGCAGCTTAGCTCTAGCGGGTAGAGAGACCCAGTACTTC
many	TRBV7-2	TRBJ2-5	TRBD1	CASSPVRQGAIYPYF	TGTGCCAGCAGCCCAGTGCGACAGGGGGCGATTTATCCGTACTTC
NA	TRBV28	TRBJ1-5	NA	CASSLGTEGQPQHF	TGTGCCAGCAGTTTAGGGACCGAGGGCCAGCCCCAGCATTTT